One and the same sample provided the 16 T cell receptor beta chains below, sequenced in a study of blood T cell repertoires in COVID-19. Some clones are missing from TCRdb's copy, which holds only in-frame ones; the method was immunoSEQ multiplex PCR. The repertoire holds around 270,000 clones, with around nine tenths as singletons. Sample: peripheral blood. Every receptor here comes from a man between 40 and 49 years old with acute or convalescent COVID-19.

The chain has TRBV7-8 and TRBJ1-1, with D perhaps TRBD1 (6 bases). Germline CDR1 is SGHVS and CDR2 is FQNEAQ. V lost 5 bases and J 6 bases, leaving 10 bases between the germline ends. The CDR3 extends over 12 amino acids. This chain's CDR3 is CASSRQGSEAFF. CDR3 nucleotide sequence: TGTGCCAGCAGCCGCCAGGGGTCTGAAGCTTTCTTT.

The chain combines TRBV4-1 with TRBJ2-3, with TRBD1 matching 7 bases. Unmatched junction bases numbered 2, after V lost 2 bases and J lost 0 bases. The germline V gene has CDR1 MGHRA and CDR2 YSYEKL. The CDR3 extends over 15 amino acids. CDR3 sequence: CASSQQDRSTDTQYF. Here the CDR3 DNA reads TGCGCCAGCAGCCAACAGGACAGGAGCACAGATACGCAGTATTTT.

This clone was seen a single time. This chain joins TRBV16 and TRBJ1-5; 7 bases line up with TRBD1. Germline V gene data show CDR1 as KGHSY and CDR2 as FQNENV. Unmatched junction bases numbered 8, after V lost 4 bases and J lost 2 bases. The CDR3 consists of 16 residues. CDR3 coding DNA: TGTGCCAGCAGCCCCTCCGGGGGACAGCGCAATCAGCCCCAGCATTTT. Translation gives CASSPSGGQRNQPQHF.

J is TRBJ2-7 and V is TRBV12-3 or TRBV12-4; D is ambiguous. V shed 7 bases and J shed 7 bases, with 17 bases lying between them. The CDR3 sequence is 13 residues long. The CDR3 coding sequence is TGTGCCAGCACCCATTTCCAGCAGGCTGAGCAGTACTTC. As protein: CASTHFQQAEQYF.

The chain carries TRBV7-7 and TRBJ2-3, with 8 bases that match TRBD1. From germline, CDR1 is SSHAT and CDR2 FNYEAQ (reference sequence). Germline trimming cut 1 base from V and 5 bases from J; bases unmatched to any gene: 5. This CDR3 spans 15 amino acids. The CDR3, as DNA: TGTGCCAGCAGCTTAGGGACAGGGATGGGAGATACGCAGTATTTT. Its translation is CASSLGTGMGDTQYF.

Regarding this clone: Other DNA variants within this sample encode the same CDR3. The chain links TRBV6-5 to TRBJ1-5, with a tentative D call TRBD1 (6 bases). This CDR3 has 14 amino acids. V gave up 5 bases and J gave up 0 bases, with 8 bases separating them. Per the germline V gene, CDR1 is MNHEY and CDR2 is SVGAGI. Written as DNA, the CDR3 is TGTGCCAGCAGTAGGACAGATAGCAATCAGCCCCAGCATTTT. Amino acids: CASSRTDSNQPQHF.

This clone showed up just once. This sequence joins TRBV19 and TRBJ2-2; TRBD1 might be the D (6 bases). The CDR3 is 16 residues long. With 2 bases removed from V and 0 bases from J, the gap between germline ends came to 10 bases. Per the germline V gene, CDR1 is LNHDA and CDR2 is SQIVND (reference sequence). The CDR3 reads CASSILGASNTGELFF. CDR3 sequence (DNA): TGTGCCAGTAGTATATTGGGGGCCTCGAACACCGGGGAGCTGTTTTTT.

This clone was found a few times. This chain joins TRBV27 and TRBJ2-7, with D possibly TRBD1 on 6 matching bases. V was shortened by 2 bases and J by 3 bases, with 11 bases between the two germline ends. The germline gives CDR1 MNHEY, CDR2 SMNVEV (reference sequence). This CDR3 comprises 14 residues. The DNA of the CDR3 is TGTGCCAGCAGTTTACGGGCAGGGGTCTACGAGCAGTACTTC. Protein: CASSLRAGVYEQYF.

The CDR3 region is CAISEAGTGVNEQYF. In DNA, the CDR3 is TGTGCCATCAGTGAAGCCGGGACAGGGGTTAACGAGCAGTACTTC. This sequence joins TRBV10-3 and TRBJ2-7; 10 nucleotides align to TRBD1. Per germline, CDR1 ENHRY and CDR2 SYGVKD. The CDR3 is made up of 15 amino acids. V lost 3 bases, J lost 5 bases, and 7 bases stayed unmatched.

This chain joins TRBV5-1 and TRBJ2-4; 8 positions agree with TRBD1. The trim removed 0 bases at V and 2 bases at J, leaving 7 bases unmatched. Germline V gene lookup returns CDR1 SGHRS and CDR2 YFSETQ. This CDR3 spans 17 amino acids. The CDR3, as DNA: TGCGCCAGCAGCTTGGGGCCCAGGGGGCAGTCCAAAAACATTCAGTACTTC. This encodes CASSLGPRGQSKNIQYF.

The gene calls are TRBV6-5 and TRBJ2-2; 8 nucleotides align to TRBD1. J was trimmed by 10 bases and V by 5 bases; bases with no gene match: 6. The germline V gene has CDR1 MNHEY and CDR2 SVGAGI. This CDR3 contains 13 residues. The CDR3 reads CASSRQGWLELFF. CDR3 sequence (DNA): TGTGCCAGCAGTCGACAGGGGTGGCTGGAGCTGTTTTTT.

CDR3 residues: CASSLGPHGETEAFF. The CDR3 nucleotides read TGCGCCAGCAGCTTGGGACCCCACGGAGAGACTGAAGCTTTCTTT. This chain joins TRBV5-1 and TRBJ1-1, with no clear D. Germline CDR1 reads SGHRS; CDR2 reads YFSETQ. V was pared by 0 bases and J by 5 bases, with 14 bases between. The CDR3 runs 15 residues.

The chain uses TRBV4-1 and TRBJ2-1, with a weak D call TRBD1 (6 bases). The CDR3 has 17 residues. V lost 3 bases, J lost 4 bases, and 19 bases lay in between. Germline-derived CDR1 and CDR2 are MGHRA and YSYEKL. The DNA of the CDR3 is TGCGCCAGCAGCCAGGGGGCTGGGCGGAGTAGATACAATGAGCAGTTCTTC. Its protein is CASSQGAGRSRYNEQFF.

The rearrangement joins TRBV10-3 to TRBJ2-7, with a tentative D call TRBD2 (5 bases). Germline V gene sequence: CDR1 ENHRY, CDR2 SYGVKD. V lost 8 bases to trimming and J lost 1 base, with 6 bases between them. There are 11 residues in the CDR3. Here the CDR3 DNA reads TGTGCCATCCGGGGTTCCTACGAGCAGTACTTC. Its translation is CAIRGSYEQYF.

The chain combines TRBV10-3 with TRBJ2-7; 10 bases are shared with TRBD1. The ends lost 3 bases at V and 4 bases at J; junction bases unmatched: 6. This CDR3 is built from 15 residues. CDR1 and CDR2 from the germline V gene are ENHRY and SYGVKD. CDR3 protein: CAISDRQGAQYEQYF. The DNA for the CDR3 is TGTGCCATCAGTGACCGACAGGGGGCACAGTACGAGCAGTACTTC.

The genes are TRBV19 and TRBJ1-2; 7 bases agree with TRBD1. This CDR3 is 13 amino acids long. Looked up from germline, CDR1 is LNHDA and CDR2 is SQIVND (reference sequence). V was pared by 2 bases and J by 6 bases, with 3 bases of the junction left unmatched. Here the CDR3 DNA reads TGTGCCAGTAGTATAATGACAGGGCATGGCTACACCTTC. Amino acid sequence: CASSIMTGHGYTF.